This TCR beta chain was captured in a study of CD8+ T cells in alopecia areata. RNA, once extracted, was reverse transcribed into cDNA for use as the sequencing template. The method was immunoSEQ multiplex PCR; TCRdb's version includes in-frame clones alone and lacks a portion of them. Among approximately 170,000 clones, 45% to 75% were seen once, and the ten largest hold about 0.65%. This sample's treatment: oral pan-JAK inhibitor, 5-10 mg twice daily. This clone turned up a few times. V lost 4 bases and J lost 4; bases outside the gene matches: 12. Germline values: CDR1 SGHRS, CDR2 YFSETQ. The CDR3 length is 18 residues.

The source material was CD4+ T cells sorted from blood, sampled at week 4, from a patient treated with tofacitinib. This receptor was taken from a human donor with alopecia areata. The chain couples TRBV5-1 to TRBJ2-5; 14 bases agree with TRBD2. CDR3 sequence reads: CASSIGTSGSQGRETQYF. Here the CDR3 DNA reads TGCGCCAGCAGCATAGGGACTAGCGGGAGCCAGGGTAGAGAGACCCAGTACTTC.